This T cell receptor beta chain was found in a study of regulatory T cells in long-lasting Graves disease. Trimming cost V 3 bases and J 4 bases, with 14 bases left between them. Germline values: CDR1 DFQATT, CDR2 SNEGSKA (reference sequence). There are 14 residues in the CDR3. In its sample, this clonotype was seen many times. According to the study, TCR beta libraries were built with iRepertoire HTBI primers and CDR3-region Arm-PCR. MiXCR, applied by TCRdb to the multiplex PCR reads, yields one record per CDR3 protein. The sample consists of some 600,000 distinct CDR3 sequences, more than 15% of them appearing once. Time point denoted: newly diagnosed GD, antithyroid drugs for less than 3 months. The TCR library was prepared using RNA isolated from PBMCs. This sample was shared with a second study, whose subject was T cells in Graves' hyperthyroidism and ophthalmopathy.

Sequenced here: peripheral blood mononuclear cells (PBMCs), sampled at new diagnosis, from a patient treated with antithyroid drugs. V gene TRBV20-1 combines with J gene TRBJ2-3, with TRBD2 as a possible D gene (6 bases). The clonotype was recovered from a man aged 18-30 years with Graves disease. CDR3 DNA sequence: TGCAGTGCTAGTTCAAAGGGAGGCCCAGATACGCAGTATTTT. Translating it yields CSASSKGGPDTQYF.